This TCR beta chain originates from a study of cytomegalovirus exposure and HLA in healthy donors. Points from the study as a whole: The study labeled 150 to 200 TCR beta chains cytomegalovirus-associated. TCR beta V- and J-gene trimming was later associated with a missense DCLRE1C variant.

V dropped 5 bases and J dropped 3; count of bases not matched to a gene: 7. The CDR3 is 15 amino acids. Germline assignment: CDR1 MNHEY and CDR2 SVGAGI. PCR employed 60 Vbeta and 13 Jbeta primers. Repertoires were generated with immunoSEQ multiplex PCR, while TCRdb's copy carries only in-frame clones and drops some. The sample carries roughly 90,000 clones, 70% to 90% recorded once. Comments on this clone: Antigen unknown.

The chain is built from TRBV6-5 and TRBJ2-7; 10 bases are a match to TRBD2. The sequence derives from a man between 18 and 29 years old in good health and CMV-seronegative. Sequencing was performed on PBMCs. As DNA, the CDR3 is TGTGCCAGCAGTGCCCGGGTAGCGGGGGGCTACGAGCAGTACTTC. Translating gives CASSARVAGGYEQYF.